Following are 3 T cell receptor beta chains from one sample sequenced in a study of blood T cell repertoires in COVID-19. Profiled with immunoSEQ multiplex PCR; TCRdb holds only in-frame clones, not every one. The profile shows 150,000 to 200,000 clones, roughly 79% of them singletons. Specimen: peripheral blood. All receptors derive from a man aged 60 to 69 with active or convalescent COVID-19.

For the CDR3, the DNA is TGTGCCAGCACTCGTAAGCGGGAGTCTGGCGGGGAGCTGTTTTTT. This translates into CASTRKRESGGELFF. The genes are TRBV2 and TRBJ2-2; 8 positions agree with TRBD2. The CDR3 length is 15 residues. Germline loops: CDR1 SNHLY, CDR2 FYNNEI. The ends lost 7 bases at V and 7 bases at J; junction bases unmatched: 11. The whole variable domain, remainder taken from reference TRBV2 and TRBJ2-2, is EPEVTQTPSHQVTQMGQEVILRCVPISNHLYFYWYRQILGQKVEFLVSFYNNEISEKSEIFDDQFSVERPDGSNFTLKIRSTKLEDSAMYFCASTRKRESGGELFFGEGSRLTVL.

The chain couples TRBV21-1 to TRBJ2-7; the D call TRBD2 from the table was never checked on the DNA. TRBV21-1 is classified as a pseudogene. The CDR3 is 17 amino acids. The DNA of the CDR3 is TGTGCCACCAGGGGTCTGGACATTGCGGGACCGCCCTACGAGCAGTACTTC. Its protein is CATRGLDIAGPPYEQYF.

The genes are TRBV2 and TRBJ1-2, with 9 nucleotides matching TRBD1. This CDR3 is 11 amino acids long. CDR1 and CDR2 (germline): SNHLY, FYNNEI. The V gene end was trimmed by 5 bases and the J gene end by 8 bases; junction bases not matched to a gene: 0. The CDR3 region has the DNA TGTGCCAGCAGTACAGGGGGCGGCTACACCTTC. Protein sequence: CASSTGGGYTF.